This is a list of T cell receptor beta chains from one sample in a study of T cell changes during pregnancy in multiple sclerosis. Here immunoSEQ multiplex PCR was the method, and the copy in TCRdb shows in-frame clones only, minus some. The sample holds about 64,000 clones, around 96% seen once. This sample comprised CD8+ T cells from peripheral blood mononuclear cells, obtained after pregnancy. The receptors derive from a female donor with multiple sclerosis, enrolled in a pregnancy study. Each CDR3 is given with its conserved first and last residue. D genes are given only for firm matches. Part of the rows lack a size; the others show once, few, many or a class for expanded clones.

D	V	J	size	CDR3	DNA
NA	TRBV7-9	TRBJ2-3	NA	CASSLSASYTQYF	TGTGCCAGCAGCCTCTCGGCTAGCTATACGCAGTATTTT
TRBD2	TRBV4-1	TRBJ2-7	NA	CASSQDLGLARLIYF	TGCGCCAGCAGCCAAGATCTTGGACTAGCGAGGTTAATTTACTTC
NA	TRBV19	TRBJ2-5	NA	CASSPGKTWETQYF	TGTGCCAGTAGCCCGGGAAAAACCTGGGAGACCCAGTACTTC
NA	TRBV28	TRBJ1-5	NA	CASKPDSPGWPQHF	TGTGCCAGCAAACCCGACAGTCCCGGTTGGCCCCAGCATTTT
NA	TRBV27	TRBJ2-3	NA	CASSLNGALQDTQYF	TGTGCCAGCAGTTTAAATGGGGCACTACAAGATACGCAGTATTTT
NA	TRBV6-6	TRBJ2-7	NA	CASTRLPGDPREQYF	TGTGCCAGCACGCGACTACCGGGAGATCCACGGGAGCAGTACTTC
TRBD2	TRBV7-9	TRBJ2-1	NA	CASSSPTSGRNYEQFF	TGTGCCAGCAGCTCCCCGACTAGCGGGAGAAACTATGAGCAGTTCTTC
TRBD1	TRBV13	TRBJ1-2	once	CASSPGTGLLYGYTF	TGTGCCAGCAGCCCAGGGACAGGTCTTCTGTATGGCTACACCTTC
TRBD2	TRBV29-1	TRBJ2-1	NA	CSVKRDGNEQFF	TGCAGCGTGAAGCGGGACGGCAATGAGCAGTTCTTC
TRBD2	TRBV5-1	TRBJ2-7	NA	CASSPPTSGRAGWIYEQYF	TGCGCCAGCAGCCCCCCGACTAGCGGGAGGGCCGGTTGGATCTACGAGCAGTACTTC
TRBD2	TRBV29-1	TRBJ2-3	NA	CSVSIAGFADTQYF	TGCAGCGTTAGTATAGCGGGATTCGCAGATACGCAGTATTTT
TRBD2	TRBV29-1	TRBJ2-2	NA	CSVEDRRLAGYSGELFF	TGCAGCGTTGAAGATCGGCGACTAGCGGGTTATAGCGGGGAGCTGTTTTTT
TRBD1	TRBV6-5	TRBJ1-1	NA	CASKDRTGGTEAFF	TGTGCCAGCAAAGATAGGACAGGGGGCACTGAAGCTTTCTTT
TRBD2	TRBV27	TRBJ2-7	once	CASSWLKGGVEQYF	TGTGCCAGCAGTTGGTTGAAGGGAGGGGTCGAGCAGTACTTC
NA	TRBV2	TRBJ2-6	NA	CASRGNRVSGANVLTF	TGTGCCAGCAGGGGGAACAGGGTCTCTGGGGCCAACGTCCTGACTTTC
TRBD1	TRBV5-1	TRBJ2-7	NA	CASSLWDRVDEQYF	TGCGCCAGCAGCTTATGGGACAGAGTCGACGAGCAGTACTTC
TRBD2	TRBV7-9	TRBJ2-3	NA	CASSLATAGGLMNTQYF	TGTGCCAGCAGCTTAGCGACAGCGGGAGGGCTCATGAATACGCAGTATTTT
TRBD2	TRBV27	TRBJ2-3	NA	CASSSLAGGSTDTQYF	TGTGCCAGCAGTTCTCTAGCGGGAGGGAGCACAGATACGCAGTATTTT
TRBD1	TRBV13	TRBJ2-7	NA	CASSTRDRGSGQYF	TGTGCCAGCAGCACCCGGGACAGGGGTTCGGGGCAGTACTTC
NA	TRBV7-8	TRBJ2-7	once	CASSLVPGGEYPHEQYF	TGTGCCAGCAGCTTAGTGCCTGGGGGCGAATACCCCCACGAGCAGTACTTC
NA	TRBV9	TRBJ2-7	NA	CASSTGGSSYEQYF	TGTGCCAGCAGCACAGGAGGGAGTTCCTACGAGCAGTACTTC
TRBD1	TRBV30	TRBJ2-3	NA	CAWSGGQGGTDTQYF	TGTGCCTGGAGTGGGGGACAGGGGGGAACAGATACGCAGTATTTT
TRBD1	TRBV6-6	TRBJ2-7	NA	CASSLTGVEQYF	TGTGCCAGCAGTTTGACAGGGGTCGAGCAGTACTTC
TRBD2	TRBV4-2	TRBJ2-1	NA	CASSQVAGDEQFF	TGTGCCAGCAGCCAGGTAGCGGGAGATGAGCAGTTCTTC
NA	TRBV21-1	TRBJ2-3	NA	CASSKGGAGGLWGTDTQYF	TGTGCCAGCAGCAAAGGCGGAGCGGGAGGATTGTGGGGCACAGATACGCAGTATTTT
NA	TRBV27	TRBJ2-7	NA	CASKDAGLTYEQYF	TGTGCCAGCAAGGACGCGGGCCTTACCTACGAGCAGTACTTC
NA	TRBV13	TRBJ2-1	NA	CASSPSSVHNEQFF	TGTGCCAGCAGCCCCTCCAGCGTCCACAATGAGCAGTTCTTC
TRBD1	TRBV27	TRBJ1-2	NA	CASSHGDRGFRGYTF	TGTGCCAGCAGTCACGGGGACAGGGGGTTTCGGGGCTACACCTTC
NA	TRBV19	TRBJ2-7	NA	CASSIVRDSYEQYF	TGTGCCAGTAGTATAGTGCGTGACTCCTACGAGCAGTACTTC
TRBD2	TRBV28	TRBJ2-1	NA	CASSLRTSGGHNEQFF	TGTGCCAGCAGCCTGCGTACTAGCGGGGGACACAATGAGCAGTTCTTC
TRBD2	TRBV11-2	TRBJ2-7	NA	CASSLLLAGGTHEQYF	TGTGCCAGCAGCTTATTACTAGCGGGAGGTACCCACGAGCAGTACTTC
NA	TRBV29-1	TRBJ2-1	NA	CSVPLLNEQFF	TGCAGCGTCCCTCTACTCAATGAGCAGTTCTTC
NA	TRBV28	TRBJ2-5	NA	CAGSFLGEAETQYF	TGTGCCGGCTCGTTTCTGGGAGAGGCGGAGACCCAGTACTTC
NA	TRBV7-9	TRBJ2-1	NA	CASSSPNRSHEQFF	TGTGCCAGCAGTTCCCCCAACAGGTCCCATGAGCAGTTCTTC
TRBD2	TRBV7-9	TRBJ2-1	NA	CASSLGSGRENEQFF	TGTGCCAGCAGCTTAGGAAGCGGGAGGGAGAATGAGCAGTTCTTC
TRBD1	TRBV28	TRBJ1-1	NA	CASSYRGNMNTEAFF	TGTGCCAGCAGTTACAGGGGAAATATGAACACTGAAGCTTTCTTT
NA	TRBV29-1	TRBJ2-5	NA	CSVFRIQGVETQYF	TGCAGCGTTTTTCGGATACAGGGAGTGGAGACCCAGTACTTC
NA	TRBV19	TRBJ1-1	NA	CASRRRGGGPNTEAFF	TGTGCCAGTAGGAGGAGGGGGGGCGGCCCGAACACTGAAGCTTTCTTT
NA	TRBV6-5	TRBJ2-3	NA	CASSPGVRTDTQYF	TGTGCCAGCAGTCCCGGGGTGCGCACAGATACGCAGTATTTT
NA	TRBV2	TRBJ2-7	NA	CASFSRTAYEQYF	TGTGCCAGCTTTTCCCGAACAGCCTACGAGCAGTACTTC
NA	TRBV21-1	TRBJ1-2	NA	CASSLTGCGYGYTF	TGTGCCAGCAGCCTGACAGGGTGTGGGTATGGCTACACCTTC
TRBD2	TRBV28	TRBJ2-7	NA	CASSPRLAGEFEQYF	TGTGCCAGCAGTCCCCGACTAGCGGGAGAGTTCGAGCAGTACTTC
TRBD1	TRBV7-9	TRBJ1-4	NA	CASSSPGQGGKKLFF	TGTGCCAGCAGCTCGCCGGGACAGGGGGGGAAAAAACTGTTTTTT
NA	TRBV7-8	TRBJ2-3	NA	CASSLGVGTDTQYF	TGTGCCAGCAGCTTAGGAGTAGGCACAGATACGCAGTATTTT
TRBD2	TRBV27	TRBJ2-5	NA	CASSDRGGRETQYF	TGTGCCAGCAGTGACCGGGGGGGCCGCGAGACCCAGTACTTC
NA	TRBV28	TRBJ2-1	NA	CASTPYGDSYNEQFF	TGTGCCAGCACTCCTTACGGGGACTCCTACAATGAGCAGTTCTTC
TRBD2	TRBV12-5	TRBJ2-1	NA	CASGLALTSGRASYNEQFF	TGTGCTAGTGGTTTGGCCCTGACTAGCGGGAGGGCCTCCTACAATGAGCAGTTCTTC
TRBD1	TRBV29-1	TRBJ2-3	NA	CSVEGDRDSTDTQYF	TGCAGCGTTGAAGGGGACAGGGATAGCACAGATACGCAGTATTTT
NA	TRBV28	TRBJ2-3	NA	CASSFGTQPLGTDTQYF	TGTGCCAGCAGTTTTGGCACACAGCCCCTGGGCACAGATACGCAGTATTTT
NA	TRBV6-5	TRBJ2-1	NA	CASSYSRIGVNEQFF	TGTGCCAGCAGTTACTCGAGGATAGGGGTCAATGAGCAGTTCTTC